This T cell receptor (beta chain) came from a study of technical replicates of blood from a handful of donors. Assay: immunoSEQ multiplex PCR; the TCRdb copy retains only in-frame clones and omits some. This table has about 88,000 clones, 92% appearing once. Trimming left V 7 bases short and J 4 bases short, with 17 bases between. The CDR3 runs to 14 residues. Germline V CDR1 and CDR2: SNHLY, FYNNEI. The sample comprised T cells isolated from PBMCs. The chain carries TRBV2 and TRBJ2-7; tentative D call: TRBD2 (6 bases). The sequence derives from a human donor in good health. DNA of the CDR3: TGTGCCAGCACTGGGGGAGGCATTTCGTACGAGCAGTACTTC. It encodes CASTGGGISYEQYF.